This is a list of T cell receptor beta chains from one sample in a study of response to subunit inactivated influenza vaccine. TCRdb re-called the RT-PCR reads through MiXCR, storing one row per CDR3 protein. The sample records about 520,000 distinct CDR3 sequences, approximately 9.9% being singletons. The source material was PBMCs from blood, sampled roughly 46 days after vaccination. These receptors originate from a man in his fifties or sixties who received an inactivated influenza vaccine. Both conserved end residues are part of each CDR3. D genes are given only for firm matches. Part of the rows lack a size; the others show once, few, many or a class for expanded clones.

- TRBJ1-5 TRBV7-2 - CASSQEGRGLQPQHF TGTGCCAGCAGCCAAGAAGGGCGGGGCTTACAGCCCCAGCATTTT
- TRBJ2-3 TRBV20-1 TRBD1 CSARSGGSSTDTQYF TGCAGTGCTCGATCAGGGGGTTCCAGCACAGATACGCAGTATTTT
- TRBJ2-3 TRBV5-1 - CASSNRDIRTDTQYF TGCGCCAGCAGCAACCGGGACATTCGCACAGATACGCAGTATTTT
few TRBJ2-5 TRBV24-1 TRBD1 CATSTLDREETQYF TGTGCCACCAGTACCCTGGACAGGGAAGAGACCCAGTACTTC
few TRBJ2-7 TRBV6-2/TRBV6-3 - CASSYRLTLAYEQYF TGTGCCAGCAGTTACCGGTTAACCTTGGCCTACGAGCAGTACTTC
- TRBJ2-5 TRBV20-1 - CSATTGRTETQYF TGCAGTGCTACGACGGGTAGGACGGAGACCCAGTACTTC
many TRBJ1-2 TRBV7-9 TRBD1 CASSFATGESYGYTF TGTGCCAGCAGCTTCGCTACAGGGGAGTCCTATGGCTACACCTTC
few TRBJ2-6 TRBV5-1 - CASSLDGGPGANVLTF TGCGCCAGCAGCTTGGATGGGGGGCCTGGGGCCAACGTCCTGACTTTC
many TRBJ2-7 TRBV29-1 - CSVEEGSSYEQYF TGCAGCGTTGAAGAGGGGAGCTCCTACGAGCAGTACTTC
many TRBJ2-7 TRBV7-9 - CASSSNSGTSLYEQYF TGTGCCAGCAGCTCGAACTCAGGGACGTCTCTCTACGAGCAGTACTTC
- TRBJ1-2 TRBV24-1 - CATSDSQGNYGYTF TGTGCCACCAGTGATTCTCAGGGAAACTATGGCTACACCTTC
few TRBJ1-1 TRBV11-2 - CASSITSGTEAFF TGTGCCAGCAGCATTACATCGGGAACTGAAGCTTTCTTT
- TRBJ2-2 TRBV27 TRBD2 CASSWGRASGGNGELFF TGTGCCAGCAGTTGGGGGAGGGCTAGCGGGGGAAACGGGGAGCTGTTTTTT
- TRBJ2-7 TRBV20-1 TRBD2 CSAGLLAGGREQYF TGCAGTGCTGGCCTACTAGCGGGTGGCCGCGAGCAGTACTTC
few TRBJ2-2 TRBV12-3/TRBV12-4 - CASSLPWGSPGELFF TGTGCCAGCAGCCTGCCTTGGGGGAGCCCCGGGGAGCTGTTTTTT
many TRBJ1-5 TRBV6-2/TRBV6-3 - CASSDAGEEGNQPQHF TGTGCCAGCAGTGACGCGGGTGAGGAAGGCAATCAGCCCCAGCATTTT
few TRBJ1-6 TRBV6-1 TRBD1 CASSKQGARDSPLHF TGTGCCAGCAGTAAACAGGGGGCGCGAGATTCACCCCTCCACTTT
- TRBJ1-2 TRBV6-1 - CASSEVPDDGYTF TGTGCCAGCAGTGAGGTGCCAGACGACGGCTACACCTTC